A selection of T cell receptor beta chains follows, all from one sample in a study of post-analysis software for immune sequencing data. TCRdb ran MiXCR on the PCR reads and lists one entry per CDR3 protein. This sample yields roughly 870,000 distinct CDR3 sequences, of which approximately 50% are seen a single time; about 4.8% belongs to the top ten. Sequencing used blood. These receptors all come from a girl aged 5-17 years with multiple sclerosis. Each CDR3 is given with its conserved first and last residue. The order of the fields is CDR3 length, V gene, J gene, CDR3 protein.

13	TRBV29-1	TRBJ2-5	CSVGLANSYDQYF
15	TRBV4-2	TRBJ2-7	CASSQDAGGIYEQYF
14	TRBV11-2	TRBJ1-1	CASSQTGANTEALF
14	TRBV27	TRBJ2-5	CASTGTSGRETQYF
12	TRBV29-1	TRBJ1-1	CSVDSGTAEAFF
15	TRBV5-5	TRBJ1-5	CARPTCQGNNQPQHF
14	TRBV5-4	TRBJ2-7	CASTPSGGSYEQYF
17	TRBV6-1	TRBJ2-5	CASSRRGGGTGEETQYF
14	TRBV12-5	TRBJ1-2	CASGLPTGGDGYTF
13	TRBV19	TRBJ1-2	CASSHGTVNGYTF
14	TRBV20-1	TRBJ2-1	CSAPPAGGNNEQFF
15	TRBV10-2	TRBJ2-1	CASRGAGAGVNEQFF
15	TRBV6-1	NA	CASSEPLRVGETQYF
15	TRBV6-5	TRBJ2-3	CASTGLAGGTDTQYF
14	TRBV20-1	TRBJ1-2	CSASYRGPNYGYTF
13	TRBV29-1	TRBJ1-5	CSAATGIRQPQHF
14	TRBV12-3/TRBV12-4	TRBJ2-7	CASSRTGLVHEQYF
18	TRBV6-1	TRBJ1-1	CASGDGGLWTMRNTEAFF
15	TRBV24-1	TRBJ2-2	CATSDKGWETGELFF
15	TRBV6-5	TRBJ1-6	CASSPSSAPNSPPHF
15	TRBV5-1	TRBJ1-1	CASSLEGQKNTEAFF
14	TRBV20-1	TRBJ1-1	CSATGQPLNTEAFF